Following are 22 T cell receptor beta chains from one sample sequenced in a study of T cells in Graves' hyperthyroidism and ophthalmopathy. Amplification yielded TCR beta CDR3 regions, with RNA transcripts as the source. Researchers ran a first-round RT-PCR on the TCR CDR3 using the HTBI primer set. TCRdb called the multiplex PCR reads again in MiXCR, with one record for every CDR3 protein. The sample includes about half a million distinct CDR3 sequences, approximately 22% of them seen just once. Sample: blood. Receptors originate from a woman in her sixties or seventies with Graves' ophthalmopathy.

This clonotype was recorded a few times. A much bigger clone sits one base away, suggesting this may be a read error. This CDR3 reads CASSLAPSGYNEQFF. CDR3 in DNA: TGTGCCAGCAGTTTAGCCCCTAGCGGGTACAATGAGCAGTTCTTC. V is TRBV12-3 or TRBV12-4 and J is TRBJ2-1; 8 bases match TRBD2. With 0 bases clipped from V and 4 bases from J, the junction kept 2 bases outside the gene matches. The CDR3 runs to 15 residues.

Here the CDR3 reads CASSSRQGADNEQFF. The CDR3 DNA reads as TGTGCCAGCAGCTCCAGACAGGGGGCTGACAATGAGCAGTTCTTC. The J gene is TRBJ2-1, the V gene TRBV11-2; 10 nucleotides agree with TRBD1. Losses at the gene ends were 4 bases for V and 5 bases for J; bases not matched to a gene: 5. This CDR3 spans 15 amino acids. Per the germline V gene, CDR1 is SGHAT and CDR2 is FQNNGV.

The rearrangement uses TRBV20-1 and TRBJ1-6; D gene uncertain. Trimming left V 5 bases short and J 0 bases short, with 14 bases between. This CDR3 comprises 16 residues. CDR1 DFQATT and CDR2 SNEGSKA come from the germline V gene (reference sequence). This CDR3 reads CSARAGGSSYNSPLHF. The CDR3 coding sequence is TGCAGTGCTCGGGCAGGAGGGAGCTCCTATAATTCACCCCTCCACTTT.

This rearrangement joins TRBV5-1 to TRBJ2-3, with D hard to call. Germline V gives CDR1 SGHRS, CDR2 YFSETQ. CDR3 length: 17 residues. The ends were cut back, 0 bases at V and 0 bases at J, with 14 bases in the middle. The CDR3 nucleotides read TGCGCCAGCAGCTTGGGCCTTCGGGTTACTAGCACAGATACGCAGTATTTT. The encoded protein is CASSLGLRVTSTDTQYF.

The table lists this clonotype with many counts. The J gene is TRBJ1-5, the V gene TRBV12-3 or TRBV12-4; TRBD1 might be the D (5 bases). V lost 6 bases to trimming and J lost 3 bases, with 12 bases between them. The CDR3 runs 14 residues. CDR3: CASSRGVNNQPQHF. In DNA, the CDR3 is TGTGCCAGCAGCCGAGGGGTCAACAATCAGCCCCAGCATTTT.

In this sample, this clonotype turned up once. A much larger clone is a single base away; this may be a read error. The V gene is TRBV11-2, the J gene TRBJ1-1; perhaps TRBD1 as D (5 bases). The germline CDR1 and CDR2 sequences are SGHAT and FQNNGV. This CDR3 contains 14 residues. The DNA of the CDR3 is TGTGCCAGCAGCTTCGGGCAGGGTGCCACTGGAGCTTTCTTT. Amino acids: CASSFGQGATGAFF.

At least ten counts were recorded for this clonotype. This chain connects TRBV2 to TRBJ2-5, with D hard to call. This CDR3 is 12 amino acids long. Germline V gene data show CDR1 as SNHLY and CDR2 as FYNNEI. Trimming removed 6 bases at V and 5 bases at J, with 10 bases between. CDR3 DNA: TGTGCCAGCAGACTATCTAGGGAGACCCAGTACTTC. Amino acid sequence: CASRLSRETQYF. Complete variable domain (other parts from reference TRBV2 and TRBJ2-5): EPEVTQTPSHQVTQMGQEVILRCVPISNHLYFYWYRQILGQKVEFLVSFYNNEISEKSEIFDDQFSVERPDGSNFTLKIRSTKLEDSAMYFCASRLSRETQYFGPGTRLLVL.

The chain uses TRBV2 and TRBJ1-1, with D possibly matching TRBD1 (6 bases). Trimming cost V 7 bases and J 0 bases, with 12 bases left between them. This CDR3 contains 14 residues. The germline V gene encodes CDR1 SNHLY and CDR2 FYNNEI. The CDR3 region has the DNA TGTGCCAGCACCCTGGACAGCGTGAACACTGAAGCTTTCTTT. Translated, it gives CASTLDSVNTEAFF.

This clonotype was observed a handful of times. The chain employs TRBV20-1 and TRBJ2-7; 7 bases line up with TRBD1. CDR1 is DFQATT and CDR2 is SNEGSKA in the germline V gene (reference sequence). There are 14 residues in the CDR3. Trimming cost V 0 bases and J 4 bases; bases outside gene matches: 6. The CDR3 DNA follows: TGCAGTGCTAGAGATTTAGGCAGGGGGTACGAGCAGTACTTC. This encodes CSARDLGRGYEQYF.

Of note for this clonotype: This could be a read error, since a much larger clone is one nucleotide away. V and J are TRBV2 and TRBJ2-1, with D perhaps TRBD1 (6 bases). The germline V gene has CDR1 SNHLY and CDR2 FYNNEI. This CDR3 is built from 13 residues. CDR3 DNA: TGTGCCAGCAGGATAGGACAGAACAATAAGCAGTTCTTC. Its protein product is CASRIGQNNKQFF.

V usage is TRBV28 and J usage is TRBJ2-3, with 9 bases lining up with TRBD1. With 6 bases clipped from V and 3 bases from J, the junction kept 13 bases outside the gene matches. Per germline, CDR1 MDHEN and CDR2 SYDVKM. The CDR3 runs 17 residues. This CDR3 reads CASSDPRTGQGTDTQYF. CDR3 nucleotides: TGTGCCAGCAGCGACCCCAGAACGGGACAGGGTACAGATACGCAGTATTTT. Supplemented by reference TRBV28 and TRBJ2-3, the full variable domain reads DVKVTQSSRYLVKRTGEKVFLECVQDMDHENMFWYRQDPGLGLRLIYFSYDVKMKEKGDIPEGYSVSREKKERFSLILESASTNQTSMYLCASSDPRTGQGTDTQYFGPGTRLTVL.

This clonotype was seen many times. The gene calls are TRBV6-5 and TRBJ1-1, with 7 bases aligning to TRBD1. V was pared by 4 bases and J by 4 bases, with 3 bases of the junction left unmatched. This CDR3 spans 13 amino acids. Per the germline V gene, CDR1 is MNHEY and CDR2 is SVGAGI. The CDR3: CASSCRGGTEAFF. The CDR3 region has the DNA TGTGCCAGCAGTTGCAGGGGGGGCACTGAAGCTTTCTTT.

The V gene is TRBV7-2, the J gene TRBJ2-3, with unresolved D. V lost 6 bases and J 10 bases, leaving 14 bases between the germline ends. The CDR3 contains 12 residues. CDR1 and CDR2 from the germline V gene are SGHTA and FQGNSA. CDR3 amino acids: CASSPNLYSQYF. In nucleotides, the CDR3 is TGTGCCAGCAGTCCAAATTTGTACTCGCAGTATTTT.

This clonotype was recorded a few times. V usage is TRBV12-5 and J usage is TRBJ2-2, with D tentatively TRBD1 (5 bases). V was shortened by 6 bases and J by 3 bases, with 11 bases between the two germline ends. There are 14 residues in the CDR3. The germline V gene encodes CDR1 LGHNT and CDR2 FRNRAP. The CDR3 DNA reads as TGTGCTAGTGGCCCCGGACACTACACCGGGGAGCTGTTTTTT. This translates into CASGPGHYTGELFF.

The rearrangement joins TRBV20-1 to TRBJ1-1; no definite D call. The V gene's germline CDR1 is DFQATT and CDR2 SNEGSKA (reference sequence). This CDR3 region has 12 residues. V dropped 4 bases and J dropped 3 bases, with 9 bases sitting between them. CDR3 loop: CSATVSDTEAFF. In DNA, the CDR3 is TGCAGTGCTACTGTCTCTGACACTGAAGCTTTCTTT.

The gene calls are TRBV3-1 and TRBJ1-4; D gene unclear. Per germline, CDR1 LGHDT and CDR2 YNNKEL (reference sequence). The CDR3 has 12 amino acids. V was shortened by 2 bases and J by 7 bases, with 5 bases between the two germline ends. The chain's CDR3 is CASSQLREKLFF. The CDR3 DNA follows: TGTGCCAGCAGCCAACTTCGTGAAAAACTGTTTTTT.

The CDR3, as DNA: TGTGCCAGCAGTTACCCTGACTGGGAGGATCCTTTCGTTATTGAGCAGTTCTTC. Translated, it gives CASSYPDWEDPFVIEQFF. V and J are TRBV6-5 and TRBJ2-1, with D possibly being TRBD2 (6 bases). V dropped 2 bases and J dropped 9 bases, with 26 bases sitting between them. The germline V gene encodes CDR1 MNHEY and CDR2 SVGAGI. CDR3 length: 18 residues.

This clonotype was detected ten times or more. This chain joins TRBV20-1 and TRBJ1-1, with 9 bases that match TRBD1. This CDR3 contains 12 residues. Looked up from germline, CDR1 is DFQATT and CDR2 is SNEGSKA (reference sequence). J gave up 7 bases and V 5 bases, and 5 bases lay outside the gene matches. This chain's CDR3 is CSAYRTGVEAFF. CDR3 coding DNA: TGCAGTGCTTATAGGACAGGGGTTGAAGCTTTCTTT.

A few counts support this clonotype. This chain connects TRBV10-3 to TRBJ1-5, with TRBD1 as a possible D gene (5 bases). The germline CDR1 and CDR2 sequences are ENHRY and SYGVKD. V lost 11 bases to trimming and J lost 4 bases, with 12 bases between them. This CDR3 is built from 12 residues. The CDR3 here is CAGRERNQPQHF. CDR3 coding DNA: TGTGCCGGCAGGGAAAGGAATCAGCCCCAGCATTTT.

This clonotype showed up just a few times. This rearrangement joins TRBV6-2 or TRBV6-3 to TRBJ1-5; a possible D gene is TRBD1 (6 bases). The CDR3 extends over 15 amino acids. With 5 bases removed from V and 2 bases from J, the gap between germline ends came to 13 bases. Germline V CDR1 and CDR2: MNHEY, SVGEGT. The CDR3: CASSAGGPGNQPQHF. CDR3 coding DNA: TGTGCCAGCAGTGCCGGGGGGCCTGGCAATCAGCCCCAGCATTTT.

Regarding this clonotype: The missing conserved phenylalanine or tryptophan at the end of this CDR3 makes a read error likely. The V call is TRBV18, the J call TRBJ1-1; D remains unclear. The CDR3 is made up of 14 amino acids. The V gene lost 1 base and the J gene lost 2 bases, with 8 bases spanning the gap. Germline values: CDR1 KGHSH, CDR2 LQKENI. CDR3 loop: CASSPQGTNTEAFS. CDR3 DNA: TGTGCCAGCTCACCACAGGGAACCAACACTGAAGCTTTCTCT.

The J gene is TRBJ2-2, the V gene TRBV4-1; D uncertain. The germline V gene encodes CDR1 MGHRA and CDR2 YSYEKL. V was shortened by 1 base and J by 1 base, with 7 bases between the two germline ends. This CDR3 is 15 amino acids long. DNA for the CDR3: TGCGCCAGCAGCCAAGTAGGGTTGAACACCGGGGAGCTGTTTTTT. Its protein product is CASSQVGLNTGELFF.